This T cell receptor (beta chain) was sequenced during a study of beta chain features in type 1 diabetes. Isolation of CD4+ naive, central memory, regulatory and stem cell-like memory cells was achieved by sorting via CD45RO/CCR7/CD25/CD127/CD95/CD27. Purity exceeded 95% in all sorted populations. The isolated RNA, all of it, was reverse transcribed, so expressed TCRB transcripts were what got sequenced. Libraries were prepared by immunoSEQ multiplex PCR; TCRdb keeps only in-frame clonotypes and omits some of them. This repertoire shows roughly 150,000 clones, 9% to 10% found once; its top ten account for under 2.5%. The sequence derives from a woman between 18 and 29 years old in good health. Sequencing was carried out using central memory CD4+ T cells from blood.

The DNA of the CDR3 is TGTGCCAGTAGTGGGGGCCGGTTAAGGTCTGGCTACACCTTC. This gives the protein CASSGGRLRSGYTF. V is TRBV19 and J is TRBJ1-2, with TRBD1 as a possible D gene (6 bases). This CDR3 has 14 amino acids. Germline V gene lookup returns CDR1 LNHDA and CDR2 SQIVND (reference sequence). The V end was cut by 5 bases, the J end by 7 bases, with 17 bases between.